This TCR beta chain comes out of a study of blood T cell repertoires in COVID-19. At the level of the study: COVID-19 samples from acute and convalescent phases originated in the United States, Italy and Spain. Sources were T cells, B-cell-depleted T cells, or PBMCs; the material itself was cDNA or gDNA.

The CDR3 runs to 15 residues. Germline CDR1 SGHTA, CDR2 FQGTGA. With 5 bases removed from V and 4 bases from J, the gap between germline ends came to 14 bases. The authors' processing: Researchers report that nucleated cell counts were estimated from reference gene primer amplification. The assay was immunoSEQ multiplex PCR, and TCRdb's table has in-frame clones only and misses some. V and J calls and clone size are given by that table; D and trimming were obtained from the DNA. This repertoire shows more than 15,000 clones, over 65% found once; its top ten account for about 22%. The TCR was taken from a man aged 55 to 70 with active or convalescent COVID-19. Sequencing used peripheral blood. V gene TRBV7-3 combines with J gene TRBJ2-2, with D tentatively TRBD1 (5 bases). The CDR3: CASSPAAGSTGELFF. The CDR3 DNA reads TGTGCCAGCAGCCCGGCGGCAGGGTCCACCGGGGAGCTGTTTTTT.